The present TCR beta chain was sequenced within a study of PD-1 blockade in classical Hodgkin lymphoma. Study-level points and caveats: Before treatment, TCR diversity in newly diagnosed patients was reportedly lower than in healthy donors. Significantly greater TCR diversity emerged by C4D1 in CD4+ cells but not CD8+ cells.

Autologous stem cell transplantation was followed by relapse in every patient, and brentuximab vedotin exposure varied. Profiling relied on immunoSEQ multiplex PCR, and the TCRdb table lists in-frame clones only, not all of them. The repertoire holds approximately 100,000 clones, with over 85% as singletons. Germline values: CDR1 MNHEY, CDR2 SMNVEV (reference sequence). The ends lost 5 bases at V and 6 bases at J; junction bases unmatched: 8. There are 15 residues in the CDR3. About this clone: Its specificity is unknown.

Sequenced material: peripheral blood mononuclear cells (PBMCs), taken at baseline. The receptor was derived from a human donor with classical Hodgkin lymphoma. The genes are TRBV27 and TRBJ1-3, with 9 bases that match TRBD1. The CDR3 DNA reads TGTGCCAGCAGTCCCGGGACAGGGAGAGTAAACACCATATATTTT. It encodes CASSPGTGRVNTIYF.